The 9 T cell receptor beta chains reported below all come from one sample, sequenced in a study of T cells in Graves' hyperthyroidism and ophthalmopathy (dated by TCRdb to the late 2010s). Library method: multiplex PCR. The instrument was an Illumina HiSeq 2000. Amplification of TCR beta CDR3 regions was carried out from RNA transcripts. The TCR CDR3 was subjected to a first round of RT-PCR using the HTBI primer set and the Qiagen OneStep RT-PCR kit. The public reads were run again by TCRdb, first through fastp at Q25 and then through MiXCR, and only productive beta chains were kept. CDR3 protein sequences are deduplicated, and each keeps its most common genes and DNA. The table for this sample lists approximately 640,000 distinct CDR3 sequences; 16% of them were counted only once. 3.8% of the sample belongs to the ten largest clones. The sequencing sample was made of blood. Receptors originate from a woman aged 25-40 years with Graves' hyperthyroidism.

The chain joins TRBV9 to TRBJ2-3; D might be TRBD1 (5 bases). The V end was cut by 3 bases, the J end by 4 bases, with 9 bases between. CDR1 is SGDLS and CDR2 is YYNGEE in the germline V gene. CDR3 length equals 13 residues. CDR3: CASSALGADTQYF. The CDR3 coding sequence is TGTGCCAGCAGCGCCTTAGGGGCAGATACGCAGTATTTT. The whole variable domain, filled in from reference TRBV9 and TRBJ2-3, reads DSGVTQTPKHLITATGQRVTLRCSPRSGDLSVYWYQQSLDQGLQFLIQYYNGEERAKGNILERFSAQQFPDLHSELNLSSLELGDSALYFCASSALGADTQYFGPGTRLTVL.

This clonotype occurred many times. The chain combines TRBV27 with TRBJ2-5; 9 positions agree with TRBD1. This CDR3 is 16 amino acids long. Germline values: CDR1 MNHEY, CDR2 SMNVEV (reference sequence). Germline trimming cut 2 bases from V and 6 bases from J; bases unmatched to any gene: 10. The CDR3 nucleotides are TGTGCCAGCAGTTTAGGAGTTGGGACAGGGAAACAGACCCAGTACTTC. It codes for CASSLGVGTGKQTQYF.

This rearrangement joins TRBV10-3 to TRBJ1-1; D uncertain. Trimming took 2 bases from V and 4 from J, leaving 11 bases between them. The CDR3 has 14 residues. Germline V gene lookup returns CDR1 ENHRY and CDR2 SYGVKD. CDR3 sequence (DNA): TGTGCCATCAGTGAGAAATGGGTGGCCACTGAAGCTTTCTTT. This codes for CAISEKWVATEAFF.

This clonotype was seen many times. The chain has TRBV27 and TRBJ2-7; 8 nucleotides align to TRBD1. CDR3 length equals 17 residues. V trimming: 2 bases; J trimming: 2 bases; junction bases outside the gene matches: 11. The V gene's germline CDR1 is MNHEY and CDR2 SMNVEV (reference sequence). The DNA for the CDR3 is TGTGCCAGCAGTTTAAATGGCGACAGGGGATATACCTACGAGCAGTACTTC. It translates to CASSLNGDRGYTYEQYF.

This clonotype came up a few times. V usage is TRBV16 and J usage is TRBJ2-5; a weak D match, TRBD1 (5 bases). Trimming pared 0 bases from V and 10 bases from J, leaving 9 bases between. CDR1 and CDR2 (germline): KGHSY, FQNENV. This CDR3 has 12 amino acids. The CDR3 DNA reads as TGTGCCAGCAGCCAATCCGACAGTATCCAGTACTTC. This translates into CASSQSDSIQYF.

This clonotype was counted many times. The rearrangement links TRBV28 to TRBJ1-2; D is perhaps TRBD1 (6 bases). The CDR3 runs 15 residues. Germline values: CDR1 MDHEN, CDR2 SYDVKM. V was pared by 2 bases and J by 4 bases, with 14 bases between. DNA of the CDR3: TGTGCCAGCAGTTTAGGCTACAGGGTTAGCTATGGCTACACCTTC. This translates into CASSLGYRVSYGYTF.

The V call is TRBV18, the J call TRBJ2-1; either TRBD1 or TRBD2 may supply D (5 bases each). CDR1 is KGHSH, CDR2 LQKENI, per germline. The V gene lost 3 bases and the J gene lost 5 bases, with 14 bases spanning the gap. This CDR3 has 15 residues. This CDR3 is CASSPGGSSNNEQFF. The DNA for the CDR3 is TGTGCCAGCTCACCTGGGGGATCGTCCAACAATGAGCAGTTCTTC.

The chain has TRBV7-2 and TRBJ2-7; 8 nucleotides align to TRBD2. Trimming took 5 bases from V and 7 from J; bases not matched to a gene: 16. The CDR3 runs to 16 residues. CDR1 is SGHTA, CDR2 FQGNSA, per germline. The CDR3 DNA sequence: TGTGCCAGCAGCGACCTAAGGGGAACGGGAGGGGAAGAGCAGTACTTC. This encodes CASSDLRGTGGEEQYF.

V usage is TRBV28 and J usage is TRBJ1-4; 10 bases map to TRBD1. The J segment lost 0 bases and the V segment lost 5 bases, leaving 3 bases of the junction unmatched. The CDR3 spans 16 residues. Looked up from germline, CDR1 is MDHEN and CDR2 is SYDVKM. CDR3 nucleotide sequence: TGTGCCAGCAGTCAAGGGACAGGGGCAACTAATGAAAAACTGTTTTTT. Its protein product is CASSQGTGATNEKLFF.